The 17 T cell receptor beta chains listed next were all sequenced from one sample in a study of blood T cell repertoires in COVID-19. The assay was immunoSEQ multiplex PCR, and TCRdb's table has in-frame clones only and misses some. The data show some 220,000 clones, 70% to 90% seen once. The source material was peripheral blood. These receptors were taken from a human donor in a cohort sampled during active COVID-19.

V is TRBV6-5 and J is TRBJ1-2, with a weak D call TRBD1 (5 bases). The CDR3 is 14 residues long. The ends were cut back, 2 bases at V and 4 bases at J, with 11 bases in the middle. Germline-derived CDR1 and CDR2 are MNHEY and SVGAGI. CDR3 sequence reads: CASSYGRGSYGYTF. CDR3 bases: TGTGCCAGCAGTTACGGGAGGGGCAGCTATGGCTACACCTTC.

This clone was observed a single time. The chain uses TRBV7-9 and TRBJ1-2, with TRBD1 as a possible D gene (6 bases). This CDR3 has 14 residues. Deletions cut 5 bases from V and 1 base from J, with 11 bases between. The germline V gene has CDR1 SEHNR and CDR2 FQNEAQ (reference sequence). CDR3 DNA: TGTGCCAGCAGCCCGGACAGCGATAACTATGGCTACACCTTC. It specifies CASSPDSDNYGYTF.

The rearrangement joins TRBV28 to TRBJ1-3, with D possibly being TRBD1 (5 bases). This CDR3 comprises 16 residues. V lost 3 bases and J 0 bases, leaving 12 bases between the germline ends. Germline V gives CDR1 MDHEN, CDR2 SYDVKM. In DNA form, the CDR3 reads TGTGCCAGCAGTTTGCTGCAGGGCACCTCTGGAAACACCATATATTTT. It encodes CASSLLQGTSGNTIYF.

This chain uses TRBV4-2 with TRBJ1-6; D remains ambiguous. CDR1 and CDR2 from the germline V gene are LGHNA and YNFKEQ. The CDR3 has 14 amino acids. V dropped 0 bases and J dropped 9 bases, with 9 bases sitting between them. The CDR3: CASSQDGVGSPLHF. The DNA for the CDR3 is TGTGCCAGCAGCCAAGACGGGGTAGGTTCACCCCTCCACTTT.

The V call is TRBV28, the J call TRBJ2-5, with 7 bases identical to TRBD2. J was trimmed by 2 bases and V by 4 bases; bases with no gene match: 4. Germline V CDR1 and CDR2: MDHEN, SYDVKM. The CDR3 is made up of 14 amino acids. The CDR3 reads CASSWASGQETQYF. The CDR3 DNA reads TGTGCCAGCAGTTGGGCTAGCGGACAAGAGACCCAGTACTTC.

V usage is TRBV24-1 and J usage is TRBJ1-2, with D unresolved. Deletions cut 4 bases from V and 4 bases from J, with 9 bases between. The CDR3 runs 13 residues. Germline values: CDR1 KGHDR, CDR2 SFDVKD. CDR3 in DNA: TGTGCCACCAGTGAGGCGGGCCGCTATGGCTACACCTTC. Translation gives CATSEAGRYGYTF.

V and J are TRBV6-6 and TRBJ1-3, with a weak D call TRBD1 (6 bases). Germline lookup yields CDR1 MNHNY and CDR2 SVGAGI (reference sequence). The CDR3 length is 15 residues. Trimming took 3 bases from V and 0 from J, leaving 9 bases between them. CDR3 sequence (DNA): TGTGCCAGCAGTTATCCACAGGGCTCTGGAAACACCATATATTTT. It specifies CASSYPQGSGNTIYF.

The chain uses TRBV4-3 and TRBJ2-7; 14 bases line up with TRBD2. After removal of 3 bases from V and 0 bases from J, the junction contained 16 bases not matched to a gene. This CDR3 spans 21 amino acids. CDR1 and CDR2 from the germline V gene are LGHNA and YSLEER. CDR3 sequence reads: CASSHAFPGLAGVGLSYEQYF. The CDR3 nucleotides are TGCGCCAGCAGCCATGCGTTTCCGGGACTAGCGGGGGTCGGCCTCTCCTACGAGCAGTACTTC.

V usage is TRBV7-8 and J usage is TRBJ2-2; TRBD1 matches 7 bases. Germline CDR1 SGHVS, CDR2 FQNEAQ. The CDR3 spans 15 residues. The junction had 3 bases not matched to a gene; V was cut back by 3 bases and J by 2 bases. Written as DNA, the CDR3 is TGTGCCAGCAGCTTTAGGACAGGCAACACCGGGGAGCTGTTTTTT. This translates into CASSFRTGNTGELFF.

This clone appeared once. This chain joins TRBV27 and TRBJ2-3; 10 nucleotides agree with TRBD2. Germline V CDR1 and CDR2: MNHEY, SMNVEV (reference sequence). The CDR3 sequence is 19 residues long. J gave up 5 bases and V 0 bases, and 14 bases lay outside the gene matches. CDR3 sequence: CASSLSVASGRILRDTQYF. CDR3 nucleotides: TGTGCCAGCAGTTTATCGGTAGCTAGCGGGAGAATCTTAAGAGATACGCAGTATTTT.

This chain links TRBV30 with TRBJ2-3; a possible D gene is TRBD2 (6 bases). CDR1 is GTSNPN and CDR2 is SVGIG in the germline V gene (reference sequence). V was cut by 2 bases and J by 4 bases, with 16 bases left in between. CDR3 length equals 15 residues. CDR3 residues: CAWSPAGGEADTQYF. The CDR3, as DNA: TGTGCCTGGAGTCCCGCTGGCGGGGAGGCAGATACGCAGTATTTT.

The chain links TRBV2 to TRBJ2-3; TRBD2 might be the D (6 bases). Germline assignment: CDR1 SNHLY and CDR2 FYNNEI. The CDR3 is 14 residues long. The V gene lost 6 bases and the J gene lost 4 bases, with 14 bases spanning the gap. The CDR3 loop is CASREGFGADTQYF. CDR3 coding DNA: TGTGCCAGCAGGGAGGGATTCGGGGCAGATACGCAGTATTTT. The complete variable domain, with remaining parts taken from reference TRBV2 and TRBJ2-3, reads EPEVTQTPSHQVTQMGQEVILRCVPISNHLYFYWYRQILGQKVEFLVSFYNNEISEKSEIFDDQFSVERPDGSNFTLKIRSTKLEDSAMYFCASREGFGADTQYFGPGTRLTVL.

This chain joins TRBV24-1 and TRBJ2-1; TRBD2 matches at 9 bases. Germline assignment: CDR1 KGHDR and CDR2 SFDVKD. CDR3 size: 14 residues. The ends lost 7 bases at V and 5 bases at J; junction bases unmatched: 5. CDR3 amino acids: CATRDSGRHNEQFF. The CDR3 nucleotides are TGTGCCACCAGGGATAGCGGGAGACACAATGAGCAGTTCTTC.

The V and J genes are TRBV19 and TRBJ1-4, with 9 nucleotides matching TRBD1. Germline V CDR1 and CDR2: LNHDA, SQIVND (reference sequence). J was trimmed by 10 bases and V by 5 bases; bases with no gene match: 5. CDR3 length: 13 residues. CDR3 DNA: TGTGCCAGTAGTTGGGACAGGGACGGAAAACTGTTTTTT. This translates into CASSWDRDGKLFF.

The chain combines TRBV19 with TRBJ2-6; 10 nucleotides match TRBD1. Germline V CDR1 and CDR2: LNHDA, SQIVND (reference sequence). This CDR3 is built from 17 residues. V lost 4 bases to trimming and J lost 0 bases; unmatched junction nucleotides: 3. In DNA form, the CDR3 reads TGTGCCAGTAGTAGGGGACAGGGGAGCTCTGGGGCCAACGTCCTGACTTTC. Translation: CASSRGQGSSGANVLTF.

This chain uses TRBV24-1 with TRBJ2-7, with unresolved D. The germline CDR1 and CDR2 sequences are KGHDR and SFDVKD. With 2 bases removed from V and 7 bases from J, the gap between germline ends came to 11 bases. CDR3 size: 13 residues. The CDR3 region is CATSDSGPSEQYF. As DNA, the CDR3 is TGTGCCACCAGTGATTCAGGCCCCTCTGAGCAGTACTTC.

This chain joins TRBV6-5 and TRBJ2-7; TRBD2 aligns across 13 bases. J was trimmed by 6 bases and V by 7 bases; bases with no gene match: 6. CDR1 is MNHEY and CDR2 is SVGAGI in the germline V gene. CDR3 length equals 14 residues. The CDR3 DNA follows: TGTGCCAGCACTCCAGGGACTAGCGGGACCGAGCAGTACTTC. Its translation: CASTPGTSGTEQYF.